The 18 T cell receptor delta chains below all came from one sample that was sequenced in a study of Vδ1+ human thymocytes. Their antigens remain unidentified. Study results and caveats: Thymic TRG and TRD repertoires appeared highly polyclonal.

The template was reverse-transcribed extracted RNA. CDR3 amplicons came from multiplex PCR with pooled V-gene forward and constant-region reverse primers. TCRdb processed the multiplex PCR reads again with the CATT caller. This sample has 80,000 or so delta-chain clones, with approximately 37% found just once. The sample taken for sequencing was Vdelta1+ gamma-delta thymocytes from the thymus. The subset was: FACS-sorted CD3+ TCRalphabeta- TCRVdelta1+ TCRVdelta2- thymocytes. Receptor source: a boy in the first two years of life who had congenital heart surgery.

V usage is TRDV1 and J usage is TRDJ1; 7 positions agree with TRDD3. This CDR3 is 20 amino acids long. Germline assignment: CDR1 TSWWSYY and CDR2 QGS. V trimming: 0 bases; J trimming: 0 bases; junction bases outside the gene matches: 16. The CDR3 is CALGELLLLGGRINTDKLIF. The CDR3 nucleotides read TGTGCTCTTGGGGAACTTCTACTGCTGGGGGGTCGGATTAACACCGATAAACTCATCTTT.

Note on this clone: Other nucleotide sequences in the sample specify the same CDR3. V gene TRDV1 combines with J gene TRDJ1; D uncertain. The germline CDR1 and CDR2 sequences are TSWWSYY and QGS. Trimming removed 2 bases from V and 6 bases from J, with 7 bases in between. The CDR3 consists of 12 residues. The CDR3 nucleotides read TGTGCTCTTGGGGAAGAGGGTCATAAACTCATCTTT. It specifies CALGEEGHKLIF.

The chain links TRDV1 to TRDJ1; 10 bases map to TRDD3. In germline, CDR1 is TSWWSYY, CDR2 QGS. V lost 4 bases, J lost 2 bases, and 22 bases stayed unmatched. There are 21 residues in the CDR3. The CDR3 protein is CALGAIPTWGDVGDTTDKLIF. CDR3 coding DNA: TGTGCTCTTGGGGCCATTCCTACGTGGGGAGATGTGGGGGATACAACCGATAAACTCATCTTT.

V usage is TRDV1 and J usage is TRDJ1, with D unresolved. The germline V gene encodes CDR1 TSWWSYY and CDR2 QGS. V was shortened by 1 base and J by 1 base, with 13 bases between the two germline ends. There are 16 residues in the CDR3. The CDR3 region has the DNA TGTGCTCTTGGGGAACCCCTGTTCATCGCCACCGATAAACTCATCTTT. Translated, it gives CALGEPLFIATDKLIF.

This sequence joins TRDV1 and TRDJ1; D call uncertain. The CDR3 runs to 11 residues. Between the trimmed V and J ends, which lost 4 bases and 7 bases, there was a span of 7 bases. Germline V lookup: CDR1 TSWWSYY, CDR2 QGS. The CDR3, as DNA: TGTGCTCTTGGGGGAGAGGGTAAACTCATCTTT. Amino acid sequence: CALGGEGKLIF.

This chain links TRDV1 with TRDJ1; TRDD3 is a possible D gene (6 bases). Trimming took off 1 base at V and 2 bases at J, with 17 bases between the two ends. Germline-derived CDR1 and CDR2 are TSWWSYY and QGS. The length of the CDR3 is 17 residues. CDR3: CALGEQSWGFPTDKLIF. The CDR3 DNA reads as TGTGCTCTTGGGGAACAGTCGTGGGGGTTCCCAACCGATAAACTCATCTTT.

V is TRDV1 and J is TRDJ1; 10 positions match TRDD3. The CDR3 is made up of 24 amino acids. Germline V gives CDR1 TSWWSYY, CDR2 QGS. The junction had 27 bases not matched to a gene; V was cut back by 2 bases and J by 0 bases. The CDR3 nucleotides read TGTGCTCTTGGGGAATGGAGCGCGGGACTTCCTATGGGACTGGGGGATTCTCACACCGATAAACTCATCTTT. This gives the protein CALGEWSAGLPMGLGDSHTDKLIF.

The V gene is TRDV1, the J gene TRDJ1, with TRDD3 matching over 12 bases. Germline V lookup: CDR1 TSWWSYY, CDR2 QGS. V shed 3 bases and J 2 bases; nucleotides not matched to a gene: 16. The CDR3 runs to 20 residues. The CDR3 DNA is TGTGCTCTTGGGGATGTAGGAGTCCTGGGGGATACGCGTGTGACCGATAAACTCATCTTT. It encodes CALGDVGVLGDTRVTDKLIF.

The V gene is TRDV1, the J gene TRDJ1, with TRDD2 matching 7 bases. This CDR3 spans 19 amino acids. The germline V gene encodes CDR1 TSWWSYY and CDR2 QGS. The V segment lost 3 bases and the J segment 0 bases; nucleotides outside the gene matches: 16. CDR3 residues: CALGECSYDPWPNTDKLIF. Here the CDR3 DNA reads TGTGCTCTTGGGGAGTGTTCCTACGACCCATGGCCAAACACCGATAAACTCATCTTT.

A single count supports this clone. The chain uses TRDV2 and TRDJ3, with D unresolved. The germline V gene encodes CDR1 GEAIGNYY and CDR2 EKD. CDR3 length equals 20 residues. V was trimmed by 5 bases and J by 0 bases, leaving 22 bases between them. In nucleotides, the CDR3 is TGTGCCTGTGCCACAGCACCCTGGATCTCAGGCTCCTGGGACACCCGACAGATGTTTTTC. This sequence encodes CACATAPWISGSWDTRQMFF.

The chain has TRDV1 and TRDJ1, with 12 nucleotides matching TRDD3. Germline trimming cut 4 bases from V and 0 bases from J; bases unmatched to any gene: 18. CDR3 length: 21 amino acids. Germline V gives CDR1 TSWWSYY, CDR2 QGS. CDR3 sequence: CALGVVGSIWGIRPYTDKLIF. The CDR3 bases are TGTGCTCTTGGGGTCGTCGGGTCGATCTGGGGGATACGGCCGTACACCGATAAACTCATCTTT.

This clone appeared a few times. The chain carries TRDV1 and TRDJ1, with TRDD3 identical over 8 bases. The CDR3 length is 19 residues. In germline, CDR1 is TSWWSYY, CDR2 QGS. After removal of 1 base from V and 2 bases from J, the junction contained 15 bases not matched to a gene. The CDR3 DNA is TGTGCTCTTGGGGAACCCTCCTCCGTACTGGGGGCGAATACCGATAAACTCATCTTT. Translating it yields CALGEPSSVLGANTDKLIF.

This chain joins TRDV1 and TRDJ1, with D unclear. With 4 bases removed from V and 0 bases from J, the gap between germline ends came to 18 bases. Germline V gene lookup returns CDR1 TSWWSYY and CDR2 QGS. The CDR3 covers 17 residues. The chain's CDR3 is CALGVSRSPEYTDKLIF. As DNA, the CDR3 is TGTGCTCTTGGGGTCTCTAGATCCCCCGAGTACACCGATAAACTCATCTTT.

V usage is TRDV1 and J usage is TRDJ1; 10 bases align to TRDD3. With V trimmed by 2 bases and J by 0 bases, 18 bases remained unmatched. The CDR3 sequence is 21 residues long. CDR1 is TSWWSYY and CDR2 is QGS in the germline V gene. The DNA of the CDR3 is TGTGCTCTTGGGGAATGGTTGGGGGATACCCTTACGCCGCCCGACACCGATAAACTCATCTTT. As protein: CALGEWLGDTLTPPDTDKLIF.

The chain carries TRDV1 and TRDJ1; TRDD3 aligns across 13 bases. The CDR3 loop spans 19 amino acids. Germline CDR1 and CDR2: TSWWSYY and QGS. Trimming removed 5 bases from V and 5 bases from J; junction bases left unmatched: 17. The CDR3 nucleotides read TGTGCTCTTGGGCAAGCCTATCATCCCACTGGGGGATACGGAGATAAACTCATCTTT. Its translation: CALGQAYHPTGGYGDKLIF.

This clone showed up just a few times. The chain carries TRDV1 and TRDJ1; TRDD2 matches 8 bases. The CDR3 has 20 amino acids. V gave up 3 bases and J gave up 5 bases; unmatched junction bases: 23. Germline CDR1 reads TSWWSYY; CDR2 reads QGS. The CDR3 protein is CALGDLPTSWPIERCDKLIF. DNA of the CDR3: TGTGCTCTTGGGGATCTTCCTACAAGCTGGCCGATCGAACGATGTGATAAACTCATCTTT.

The sample holds a few counts of this clone. This chain connects TRDV1 to TRDJ1, with 13 bases matching TRDD3. The V gene's germline CDR1 is TSWWSYY and CDR2 QGS. The CDR3 spans 26 residues. Losses at the gene ends were 0 bases for V and 2 bases for J; bases not matched to a gene: 30. This chain's CDR3 is CALGELIKPDPTLPYWGIRLTDKLIF. CDR3 DNA sequence: TGTGCTCTTGGGGAACTAATAAAGCCTGATCCTACCCTCCCGTACTGGGGGATACGCCTTACCGATAAACTCATCTTT.

This sequence joins TRDV1 and TRDJ1, with a possible D match to TRDD3 (6 bases). Germline loops: CDR1 TSWWSYY, CDR2 QGS. V gave up 4 bases and J gave up 3 bases, with 24 bases separating them. The CDR3 totals 18 residues. In nucleotides, the CDR3 is TGTGCTCTTGGGGCTAACCCTGGGGCCCCCTGCGGTTCCGATAAACTCATCTTT. Translating it yields CALGANPGAPCGSDKLIF.